The source of this T cell receptor (beta chain) is a study of shared clonotypes between healthy human individuals. Trimming removed 1 base at V and 6 bases at J, with 12 bases between. Germline V gene data show CDR1 as MNHEY and CDR2 as SVGAGI. This CDR3 contains 15 residues. In the naive CD8 group, cells lacked CD45RO and were positively selected for CCR7, so terminally differentiated effector memory CD45RA+ cells were left out. Profiling relied on immunoSEQ multiplex PCR, and the TCRdb table lists in-frame clones only, not all of them. The sample contains over 2 million clones, about 95% of which appear only once.

The sequencing sample was made of naive CD8+ T cells sorted from blood. The chain is built from TRBV6-5 and TRBJ2-2; a weak D match, TRBD2 (5 bases). The TCR comes from a man between 18 and 35 years old in good health. Here the CDR3 DNA reads TGTGCCAGCAGTTACTTCCATGAGGGCGCCGGGGAGCTGTTTTTT. Translated, it gives CASSYFHEGAGELFF.